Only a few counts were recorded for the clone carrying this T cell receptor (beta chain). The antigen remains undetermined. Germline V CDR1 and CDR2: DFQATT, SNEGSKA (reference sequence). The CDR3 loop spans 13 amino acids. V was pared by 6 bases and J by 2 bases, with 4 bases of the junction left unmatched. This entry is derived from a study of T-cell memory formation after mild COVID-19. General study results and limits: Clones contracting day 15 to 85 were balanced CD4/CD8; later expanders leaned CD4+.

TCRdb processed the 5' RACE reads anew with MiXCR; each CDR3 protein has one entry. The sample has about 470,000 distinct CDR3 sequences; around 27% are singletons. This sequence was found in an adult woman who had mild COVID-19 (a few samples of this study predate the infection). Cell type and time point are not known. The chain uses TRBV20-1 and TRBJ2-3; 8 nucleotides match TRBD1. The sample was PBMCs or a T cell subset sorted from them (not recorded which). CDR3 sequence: CSADREDTDTQYF. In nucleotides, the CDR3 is TGCAGTGCGGACAGGGAGGACACAGATACGCAGTATTTT.